This passage covers 23 T cell receptor beta chains from one sample sequenced in a study of cytomegalovirus exposure and HLA in healthy donors. Libraries were prepared by immunoSEQ multiplex PCR; TCRdb keeps only in-frame clonotypes and omits some of them. Among tens of thousands of clones listed, 94% were seen once. Sequenced material: PBMCs. The receptors come from a young woman in good health and CMV-seropositive.

The chain has TRBV18 and TRBJ1-1, with D maybe TRBD1 (5 bases). The germline CDR1 and CDR2 sequences are KGHSH and LQKENI. This CDR3 is built from 16 residues. V shed 0 bases and J shed 1 base, with 12 bases lying between them. The CDR3 region is CASSPPGGRANTEAFF. The DNA for the CDR3 is TGTGCCAGCTCACCACCCGGGGGACGCGCGAACACTGAAGCTTTCTTT.

The chain uses TRBV28 and TRBJ1-2, with D maybe TRBD1 (6 bases). This CDR3 spans 13 amino acids. Trimming took off 6 bases at V and 1 base at J, with 9 bases between the two ends. Germline values: CDR1 MDHEN, CDR2 SYDVKM. CDR3 sequence reads: CASSRTVNYGYTF. CDR3 coding DNA: TGTGCCAGCAGCCGGACAGTTAACTATGGCTACACCTTC.

This chain links TRBV9 with TRBJ2-1, with D tentatively TRBD2 (5 bases). CDR1 and CDR2 (germline): SGDLS, YYNGEE. V lost 7 bases to trimming and J lost 12 bases, with 20 bases between them. The CDR3 covers 13 residues. The CDR3 here is CASSGMPPIVQFF. The DNA of the CDR3 is TGTGCCAGCTCCGGGATGCCGCCAATTGTGCAGTTCTTC.

CDR3 nucleotide sequence: TGTGCCAGTAACCTCGAGCGGGGGGCCGGGAACACTGAAGCTTTCTTT. This sequence encodes CASNLERGAGNTEAFF. The V and J genes are TRBV19 and TRBJ1-1; D perhaps matches TRBD1 (6 bases). CDR3 length equals 16 residues. CDR1 is LNHDA, CDR2 SQIVND, per germline (reference sequence). The V gene lost 7 bases and the J gene lost 1 base, with 19 bases spanning the gap.

This sequence joins TRBV5-1 and TRBJ1-1, with D possibly being TRBD1 (5 bases). Trimming took 4 bases from V and 4 from J, leaving 11 bases between them. Looked up from germline, CDR1 is SGHRS and CDR2 is YFSETQ. This CDR3 is 13 amino acids long. The CDR3 region is CASSPRDVTEAFF. CDR3 bases: TGCGCCAGCAGCCCCAGGGATGTCACTGAAGCTTTCTTT.

The chain combines TRBV7-3 with TRBJ2-1; tentative D call: TRBD1 (6 bases). This CDR3 comprises 15 residues. The germline gives CDR1 SGHTA, CDR2 FQGTGA. V lost 2 bases and J lost 5, with 13 bases in between. Here the CDR3 reads CASSLQQGRDNEQFF. The CDR3 region has the DNA TGTGCCAGCAGCTTACAACAGGGCCGGGACAATGAGCAGTTCTTC.

The genes are TRBV7-8 and TRBJ1-2; 9 bases are a match to TRBD1. V lost 2 bases, J lost 8 bases, and 12 bases stayed unmatched. The CDR3 covers 16 residues. CDR1 SGHVS and CDR2 FQNEAQ come from the germline V gene. The CDR3 reads CASSLSPGQGVRGYTF. The CDR3 coding sequence is TGTGCCAGCAGCTTATCTCCGGGACAGGGAGTTCGGGGCTACACCTTC.

Only one count was recorded for this clone. This chain joins TRBV11-1 and TRBJ2-2; 11 nucleotides agree with TRBD1. This CDR3 contains 16 residues. The germline CDR1 and CDR2 sequences are SGHAT and FQDESV (reference sequence). Germline trimming cut 5 bases from V and 3 bases from J; bases unmatched to any gene: 5. DNA for the CDR3: TGTGCCAGCAGCCTCGGGACAGGGGGATACACCGGGGAGCTGTTTTTT. Translated, it gives CASSLGTGGYTGELFF.

The chain recombines TRBV4-3 with TRBJ1-2; D possibly corresponds to TRBD1 (5 bases). The V gene lost 0 bases and the J gene lost 4 bases, with 9 bases spanning the gap. Germline CDR1 LGHNA, CDR2 YSLEER. The CDR3 length is 14 residues. The DNA of the CDR3 is TGCGCCAGCAGCCAAGATTCGGGGGGCTATGGCTACACCTTC. Protein: CASSQDSGGYGYTF.

The chain couples TRBV19 to TRBJ2-5, with TRBD1 matching over 10 bases. This CDR3 has 15 amino acids. Germline trimming cut 4 bases from V and 4 bases from J; bases unmatched to any gene: 6. CDR1 and CDR2 from the germline V gene are LNHDA and SQIVND (reference sequence). For the CDR3, the DNA is TGTGCCAGTAGTAAGGGACAGGGGTTTCGAGAGACCCAGTACTTC. Amino acids: CASSKGQGFRETQYF.

V is TRBV18 and J is TRBJ1-1; D not certain. The CDR3 has 14 residues. V lost 3 bases and J lost 6, with 14 bases in between. CDR1 and CDR2 from the germline V gene are KGHSH and LQKENI. This chain's CDR3 is CASSPAQDHAEAFF. The CDR3 DNA follows: TGTGCCAGCTCACCTGCCCAGGATCACGCTGAAGCTTTCTTT.

This rearrangement joins TRBV18 to TRBJ1-1, with D perhaps matching TRBD1 (6 bases). V lost 1 base and J lost 1, with 10 bases in between. The germline V gene has CDR1 KGHSH and CDR2 LQKENI. The CDR3 consists of 15 residues. The CDR3 bases are TGTGCCAGCTCACCACGAGCCAGGGGGAACACTGAAGCTTTCTTT. Translating gives CASSPRARGNTEAFF.

The genes are TRBV9 and TRBJ2-5; 7 bases line up with TRBD2. CDR1 and CDR2 from the germline V gene are SGDLS and YYNGEE. The CDR3 runs 15 residues. J lost 1 base, V lost 0 bases, and 3 bases had no gene match. The CDR3 spells CASSVGGGIQETQYF. CDR3 in DNA: TGTGCCAGCAGCGTAGGGGGGGGGATCCAAGAGACCCAGTACTTC.

The V call is TRBV5-1, the J call TRBJ2-5; 8 positions match TRBD2. Germline assignment: CDR1 SGHRS and CDR2 YFSETQ. V lost 4 bases and J lost 6; bases outside the gene matches: 14. This CDR3 has 16 amino acids. This chain's CDR3 is CASSPDMSGRGQTQYF. The CDR3 bases are TGCGCCAGCAGCCCTGACATGAGCGGGAGAGGTCAGACCCAGTACTTC.

This clone was picked up one time. This chain uses TRBV10-3 with TRBJ1-1, with TRBD1 matching over 7 bases. The germline CDR1 and CDR2 sequences are ENHRY and SYGVKD. J lost 1 base, V lost 6 bases, and 8 bases had no gene match. This CDR3 is 15 amino acids long. DNA for the CDR3: TGTGCCATCAGATCAACGCGGGACAGGAACACTGAAGCTTTCTTT. It specifies CAIRSTRDRNTEAFF.

This clone came up once. V gene TRBV2 combines with J gene TRBJ1-4; 9 bases map to TRBD1. The CDR3 extends over 17 amino acids. Losses at the gene ends were 0 bases for V and 10 bases for J; bases not matched to a gene: 12. The germline CDR1 and CDR2 sequences are SNHLY and FYNNEI. Written as DNA, the CDR3 is TGTGCCAGCAGTGAAGCGCTTCCCACAGGGGGCCGGGGAAAACTGTTTTTT. Translating it yields CASSEALPTGGRGKLFF.

The chain employs TRBV2 and TRBJ1-1; no definite D call. The CDR3 contains 13 residues. The V gene lost 8 bases and the J gene lost 4 bases, with 14 bases spanning the gap. Germline V gene data show CDR1 as SNHLY and CDR2 as FYNNEI. CDR3 loop: CASLLIPGTEAFF. The CDR3 coding sequence is TGTGCCAGCCTGCTAATACCGGGCACTGAAGCTTTCTTT.

This sequence joins TRBV27 and TRBJ2-7; D is unclear. CDR1 is MNHEY and CDR2 is SMNVEV in the germline V gene (reference sequence). Trimming stripped 6 bases from V and 5 bases from J, with 14 bases between. This CDR3 is built from 13 residues. As DNA, the CDR3 is TGTGCCAGCAGAAGCTCCTACTTCGACGAGCAGTACTTC. It encodes CASRSSYFDEQYF.

The CDR3 reads CASSYFRTGNTEAFF. The CDR3 bases are TGTGCCAGCAGTTACTTCAGGACAGGCAACACTGAAGCTTTCTTT. The chain combines TRBV6-5 with TRBJ1-1; 7 positions agree with TRBD1. There are 15 residues in the CDR3. The ends lost 1 base at V and 2 bases at J; junction bases unmatched: 4. The germline CDR1 and CDR2 sequences are MNHEY and SVGAGI.

The chain recombines TRBV30 with TRBJ2-7; D is perhaps TRBD2 (5 bases). The CDR3 covers 13 residues. Trimming pared 3 bases from V and 1 base from J, leaving 10 bases between. Germline V gene data show CDR1 as GTSNPN and CDR2 as SVGIG (reference sequence). CDR3 DNA sequence: TGTGCCTGGAGATCGGGGATTTCCTACGAGCAGTACTTC. Translating gives CAWRSGISYEQYF.

This clone was detected only once. The chain is built from TRBV5-1 and TRBJ1-1; tentatively, D is TRBD1 (6 bases). From germline, CDR1 is SGHRS and CDR2 YFSETQ. The CDR3 length is 17 residues. Between the trimmed V and J ends, which lost 4 bases and 3 bases, there was a span of 22 bases. The CDR3 bases are TGCGCCAGCAGCCCAATGTTCGTCGGGACAAGGGACACTGAAGCTTTCTTT. Residues: CASSPMFVGTRDTEAFF.

Note on this clone: In the same sample, other DNA sequences code for this CDR3. This chain links TRBV6-1 with TRBJ1-5, with 7 bases fitting TRBD1. The trim removed 4 bases at V and 0 bases at J, leaving 3 bases unmatched. Germline-derived CDR1 and CDR2 are MNHNS and SASEGT. The CDR3 length is 15 residues. The CDR3 sequence is CASSGGTDSNQPQHF. The CDR3 DNA reads as TGTGCCAGCAGTGGAGGGACAGATAGCAATCAGCCCCAGCATTTT.

Only one count was recorded for this clone. The rearrangement joins TRBV7-8 to TRBJ1-3; D is unclear. The germline gives CDR1 SGHVS, CDR2 FQNEAQ. With 5 bases removed from V and 0 bases from J, the gap between germline ends came to 8 bases. The CDR3 runs to 14 residues. As DNA, the CDR3 is TGTGCCAGCAGCGCAGTGATCTCTGGAAACACCATATATTTT. Encoded protein: CASSAVISGNTIYF.